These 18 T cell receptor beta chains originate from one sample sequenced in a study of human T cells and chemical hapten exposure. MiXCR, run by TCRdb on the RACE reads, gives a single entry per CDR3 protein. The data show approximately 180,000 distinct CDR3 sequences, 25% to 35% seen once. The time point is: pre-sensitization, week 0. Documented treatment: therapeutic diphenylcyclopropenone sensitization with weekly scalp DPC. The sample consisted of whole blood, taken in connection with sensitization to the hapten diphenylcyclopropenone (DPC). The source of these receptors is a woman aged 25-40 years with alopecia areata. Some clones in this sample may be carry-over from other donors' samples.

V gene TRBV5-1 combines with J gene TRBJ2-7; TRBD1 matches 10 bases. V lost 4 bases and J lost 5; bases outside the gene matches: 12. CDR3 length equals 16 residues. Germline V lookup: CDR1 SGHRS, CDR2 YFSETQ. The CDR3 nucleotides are TGCGCCAGCAGCAGAATACGACAGGGGGCGAGCCACGAGCAGTACTTC. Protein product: CASSRIRQGASHEQYF.

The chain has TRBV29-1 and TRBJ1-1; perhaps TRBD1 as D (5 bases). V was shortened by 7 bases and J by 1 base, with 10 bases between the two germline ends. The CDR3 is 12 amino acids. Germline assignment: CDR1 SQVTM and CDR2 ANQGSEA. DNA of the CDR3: TGCAGCGGCGTAACAGGGAACACTGAAGCTTTCTTT. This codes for CSGVTGNTEAFF.

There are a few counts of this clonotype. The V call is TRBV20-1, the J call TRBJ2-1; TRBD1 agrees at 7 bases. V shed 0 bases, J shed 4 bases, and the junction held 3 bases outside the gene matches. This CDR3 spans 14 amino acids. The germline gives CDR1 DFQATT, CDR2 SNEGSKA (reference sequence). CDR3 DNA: TGCAGTGCTAGAGAGACGACAGGGTACAATGAGCAGTTCTTC. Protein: CSARETTGYNEQFF.

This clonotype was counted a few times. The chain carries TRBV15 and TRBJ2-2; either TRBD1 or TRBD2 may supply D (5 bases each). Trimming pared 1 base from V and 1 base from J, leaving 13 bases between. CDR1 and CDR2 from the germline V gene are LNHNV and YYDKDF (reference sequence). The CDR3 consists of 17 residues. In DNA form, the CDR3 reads TGTGCCACCAGCAGAGCTCGGGGCGGCGGGAACACCGGGGAGCTGTTTTTT. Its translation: CATSRARGGGNTGELFF.

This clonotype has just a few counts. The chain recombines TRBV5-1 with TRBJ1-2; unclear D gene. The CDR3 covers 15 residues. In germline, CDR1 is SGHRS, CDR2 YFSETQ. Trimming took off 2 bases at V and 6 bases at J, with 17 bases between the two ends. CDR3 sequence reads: CASSFDSGKGHGYTF. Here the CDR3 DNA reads TGCGCCAGCAGCTTTGACTCTGGGAAAGGGCATGGCTACACCTTC.

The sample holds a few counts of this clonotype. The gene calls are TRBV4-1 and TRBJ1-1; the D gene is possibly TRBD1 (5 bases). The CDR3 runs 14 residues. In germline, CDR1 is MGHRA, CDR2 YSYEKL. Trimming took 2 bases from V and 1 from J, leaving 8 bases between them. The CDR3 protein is CASSQPDRNTEAFF. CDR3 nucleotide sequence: TGCGCCAGCAGCCAACCCGACAGGAACACTGAAGCTTTCTTT.

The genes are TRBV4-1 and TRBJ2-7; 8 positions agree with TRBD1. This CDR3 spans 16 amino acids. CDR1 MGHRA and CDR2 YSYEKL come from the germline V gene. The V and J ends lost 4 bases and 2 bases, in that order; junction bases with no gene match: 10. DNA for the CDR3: TGCGCCAGCAGCCCAGTGCAGACAGGGGCCACCTACGAGCAGTACTTC. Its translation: CASSPVQTGATYEQYF.

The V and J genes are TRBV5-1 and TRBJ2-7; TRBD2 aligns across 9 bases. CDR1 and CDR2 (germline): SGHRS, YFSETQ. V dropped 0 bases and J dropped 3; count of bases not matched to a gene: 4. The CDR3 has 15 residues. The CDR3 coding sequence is TGCGCCAGCAGCTTGGATGCGGGAGGGCACTACGAGCAGTACTTC. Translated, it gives CASSLDAGGHYEQYF.

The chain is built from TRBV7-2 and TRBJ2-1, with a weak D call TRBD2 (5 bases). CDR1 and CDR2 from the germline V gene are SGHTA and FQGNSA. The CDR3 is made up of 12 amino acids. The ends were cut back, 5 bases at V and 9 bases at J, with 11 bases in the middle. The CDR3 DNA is TGTGCCAGCAGCCCCCCTGAGGGTGAGCAGTTCTTC. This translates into CASSPPEGEQFF.

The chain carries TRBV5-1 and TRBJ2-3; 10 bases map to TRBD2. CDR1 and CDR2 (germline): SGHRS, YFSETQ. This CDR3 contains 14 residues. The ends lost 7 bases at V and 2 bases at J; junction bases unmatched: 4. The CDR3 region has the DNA TGCGCCAGCGGGGGACTAGCGTCCACAGATACGCAGTATTTT. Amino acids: CASGGLASTDTQYF.

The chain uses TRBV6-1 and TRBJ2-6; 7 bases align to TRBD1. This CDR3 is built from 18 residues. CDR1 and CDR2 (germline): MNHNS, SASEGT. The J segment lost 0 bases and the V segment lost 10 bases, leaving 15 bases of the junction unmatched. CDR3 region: CATIPRLGQFSGANVLTF. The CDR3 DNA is TGTGCCACCATACCCAGATTGGGACAGTTCTCTGGGGCCAACGTCCTGACTTTC.

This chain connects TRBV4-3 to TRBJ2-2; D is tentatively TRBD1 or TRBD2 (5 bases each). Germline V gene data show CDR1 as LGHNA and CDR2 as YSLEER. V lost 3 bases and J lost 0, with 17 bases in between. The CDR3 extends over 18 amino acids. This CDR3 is CASSQGVIWGSNTGELFF. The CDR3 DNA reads TGCGCCAGCAGCCAGGGTGTGATTTGGGGGTCGAACACCGGGGAGCTGTTTTTT.

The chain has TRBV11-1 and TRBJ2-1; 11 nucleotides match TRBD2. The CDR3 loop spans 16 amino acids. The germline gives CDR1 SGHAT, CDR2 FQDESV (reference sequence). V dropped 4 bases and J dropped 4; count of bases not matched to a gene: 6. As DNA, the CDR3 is TGTGCCAGCAGCTCCCTAGCGGGGGGACTTTACAATGAGCAGTTCTTC. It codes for CASSSLAGGLYNEQFF.

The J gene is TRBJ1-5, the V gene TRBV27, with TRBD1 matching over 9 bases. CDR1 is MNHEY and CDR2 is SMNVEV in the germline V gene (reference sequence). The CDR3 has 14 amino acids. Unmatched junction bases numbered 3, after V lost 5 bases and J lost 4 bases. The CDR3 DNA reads TGTGCCAGCAGTCCCGGGACAGGGAATCAGCCCCAGCATTTT. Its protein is CASSPGTGNQPQHF.

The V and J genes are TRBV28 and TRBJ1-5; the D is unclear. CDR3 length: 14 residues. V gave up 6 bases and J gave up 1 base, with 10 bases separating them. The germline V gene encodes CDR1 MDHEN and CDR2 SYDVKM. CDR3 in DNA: TGTGCCAGCAGGGCGCCGGGGAGCAATCAGCCCCAGCATTTT. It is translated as CASRAPGSNQPQHF. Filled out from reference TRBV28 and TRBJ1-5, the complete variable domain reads DVKVTQSSRYLVKRTGEKVFLECVQDMDHENMFWYRQDPGLGLRLIYFSYDVKMKEKGDIPEGYSVSREKKERFSLILESASTNQTSMYLCASRAPGSNQPQHFGDGTRLSIL.

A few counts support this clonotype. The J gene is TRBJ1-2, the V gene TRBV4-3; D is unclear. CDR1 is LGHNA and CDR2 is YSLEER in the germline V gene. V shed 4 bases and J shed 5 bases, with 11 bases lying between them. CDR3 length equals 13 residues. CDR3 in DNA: TGCGCCAGCAGCCGTCAGGTTGCATATGGCTACACCTTC. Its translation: CASSRQVAYGYTF.

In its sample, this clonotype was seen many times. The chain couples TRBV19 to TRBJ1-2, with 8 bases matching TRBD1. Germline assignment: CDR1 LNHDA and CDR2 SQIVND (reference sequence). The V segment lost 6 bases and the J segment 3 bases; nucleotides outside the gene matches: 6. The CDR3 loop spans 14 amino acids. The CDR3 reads CASRRTGPYYGYTF. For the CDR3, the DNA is TGTGCCAGTAGAAGGACAGGGCCCTACTATGGCTACACCTTC.

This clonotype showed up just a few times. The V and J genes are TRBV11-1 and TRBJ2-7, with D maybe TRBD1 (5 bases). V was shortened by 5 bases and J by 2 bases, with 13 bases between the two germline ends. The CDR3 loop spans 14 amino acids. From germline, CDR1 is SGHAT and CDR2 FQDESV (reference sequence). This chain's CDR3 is CASSLHRFTYEQYF. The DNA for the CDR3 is TGTGCCAGCAGCCTTCACAGGTTCACCTACGAGCAGTACTTC. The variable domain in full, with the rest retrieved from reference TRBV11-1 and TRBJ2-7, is EAEVAQSPRYKITEKSQAVAFWCDPISGHATLYWYRQILGQGPELLVQFQDESVVDDSQLPKDRFSAERLKGVDSTLKIQPAELGDSAMYLCASSLHRFTYEQYFGPGTRLTVT.